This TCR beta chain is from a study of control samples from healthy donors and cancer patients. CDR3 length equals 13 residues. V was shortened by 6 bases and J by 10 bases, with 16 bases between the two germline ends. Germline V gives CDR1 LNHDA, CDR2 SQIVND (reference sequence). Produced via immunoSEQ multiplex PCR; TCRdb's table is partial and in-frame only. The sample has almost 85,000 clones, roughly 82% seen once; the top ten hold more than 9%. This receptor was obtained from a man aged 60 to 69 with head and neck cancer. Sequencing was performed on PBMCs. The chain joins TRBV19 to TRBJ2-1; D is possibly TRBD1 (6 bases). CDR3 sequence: CASSEDRDTEQFF. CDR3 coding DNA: TGTGCCAGTAGCGAGGACCGGGACACCGAGCAGTTCTTC.